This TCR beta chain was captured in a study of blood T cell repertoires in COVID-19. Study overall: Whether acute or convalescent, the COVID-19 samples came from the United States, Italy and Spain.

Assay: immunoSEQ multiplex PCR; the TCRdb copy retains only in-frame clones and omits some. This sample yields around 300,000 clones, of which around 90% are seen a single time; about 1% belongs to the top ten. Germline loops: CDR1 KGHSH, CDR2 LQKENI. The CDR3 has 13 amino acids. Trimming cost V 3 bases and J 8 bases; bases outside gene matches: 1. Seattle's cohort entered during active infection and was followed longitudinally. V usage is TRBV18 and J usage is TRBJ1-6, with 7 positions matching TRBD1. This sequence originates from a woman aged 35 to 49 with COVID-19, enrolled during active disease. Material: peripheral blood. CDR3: CASSPDRDSPLHF. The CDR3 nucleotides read TGTGCCAGCTCACCTGACAGGGATTCACCCCTCCACTTT.